One sample yielded the 24 T cell receptor beta chains listed below, sequenced in a study of blood T cells in healthy people across ages. Then a second PCR, running roughly 6 to 11 cycles, was carried out with a sample-barcoded 5' primer and a J-beta primer mix. TCRdb reanalysed the 5' RACE reads using MiXCR and keeps one entry per CDR3 protein. The sample shows 730,000 or so distinct CDR3 sequences, 40% to 45% of them seen only once. The source material was blood. Receptor source: a woman aged 55-69 years in good health.

This clonotype turned up a few times. Since a much larger clone is just one base distant, this may be a read error. This sequence joins TRBV29-1 and TRBJ2-5; 9 bases map to TRBD1. The germline V gene has CDR1 SQVTM and CDR2 ANQGSEA. V trimming: 7 bases; J trimming: 3 bases; junction bases outside the gene matches: 6. CDR3 length equals 13 residues. Here the CDR3 reads CSGSTGGKETQYF. CDR3 nucleotides: TGCAGCGGGTCGACAGGGGGGAAAGAGACCCAGTACTTC.

A remark on this clonotype: The conserved phenylalanine or tryptophan normally closing the CDR3 is absent here, so this likely arose from a read error. As DNA, the CDR3 is TGTGCCAGCAGTTTATCTTCGGATAGCACAGATACGCAGTATTTG. Protein product: CASSLSSDSTDTQYL. The chain is built from TRBV12-3 or TRBV12-4 and TRBJ2-3; no reliable D call. The CDR3 consists of 15 residues. The V end lost 2 bases, the J end lost 0 bases, and 9 bases lay between the germline ends.

The V call is TRBV6-1, the J call TRBJ1-5, with 8 bases lining up with TRBD1. The V gene's germline CDR1 is MNHNS and CDR2 SASEGT. Trimming at V came to 5 bases and at J to 5 bases, leaving 14 bases not matched to a gene. This CDR3 contains 17 residues. In nucleotides, the CDR3 is TGTGCCAGCAGTACCCACCCGGACAGGGCGGGGGATCAGCCCCAGCATTTT. Its translation is CASSTHPDRAGDQPQHF.

As regards this clonotype: One end of the junction does not line up with germline, which may come from a read error. The V gene is TRBV20-1, the J gene TRBJ2-1, with D tentatively TRBD2 (5 bases). This CDR3 region has 14 residues. Looked up from germline, CDR1 is DFQATT and CDR2 is SNEGSKA (reference sequence). The CDR3 DNA follows: TGCAGTGCCGTTAGCCGGGAATACTACAATGGGCAGTTCTTC. This encodes CSAVSREYYNGQFF.

This clonotype came up a few times. The V call is TRBV20-1, the J call TRBJ1-1, with D hard to call. The CDR3 is made up of 12 amino acids. Germline V gives CDR1 DFQATT, CDR2 SNEGSKA (reference sequence). Trimming stripped 5 bases from V and 2 bases from J, with 9 bases between. CDR3 nucleotide sequence: TGCAGTGCTTATACAGCAAACACTGAAGCTTTCTTT. This translates into CSAYTANTEAFF.

This clonotype has only a few counts. This chain uses TRBV20-1 with TRBJ1-2; D gene ambiguous. The CDR3 totals 13 residues. V was trimmed by 2 bases and J by 4 bases, leaving 11 bases between them. CDR1 and CDR2 (germline): DFQATT, SNEGSKA (reference sequence). The CDR3 sequence: CSARNRDIYGYTF. The CDR3 DNA sequence: TGCAGTGCTAGAAACAGAGACATCTATGGCTACACCTTC.

This clonotype was seen more than once but under ten times. This chain connects TRBV20-1 to TRBJ2-7; TRBD1 matches 10 bases. CDR1 DFQATT and CDR2 SNEGSKA come from the germline V gene (reference sequence). Trimming removed 1 base from V and 4 bases from J; junction bases left unmatched: 4. This CDR3 has 14 amino acids. In DNA, the CDR3 is TGCAGTGCTAGAGGGTTGGGACAGGGGTACGAGCAGTACTTC. It specifies CSARGLGQGYEQYF.

This clonotype was counted between two and nine times. The rearrangement uses TRBV3-1 and TRBJ2-2; TRBD2 aligns across 8 bases. CDR3 length: 16 residues. With V trimmed by 4 bases and J by 3 bases, 7 bases remained unmatched. Germline values: CDR1 LGHDT, CDR2 YNNKEL (reference sequence). The chain's CDR3 is CASSPYSAGDTGELFF. DNA of the CDR3: TGTGCCAGCAGCCCCTACTCAGCGGGAGACACCGGGGAGCTGTTTTTT.

This clonotype occurred a few times. This chain joins TRBV11-2 and TRBJ2-5; the match to TRBD1 covers 9 bases. CDR3 length: 15 residues. Germline CDR1 and CDR2: SGHAT and FQNNGV. V shed 4 bases and J 11 bases; nucleotides not matched to a gene: 14. In DNA form, the CDR3 reads TGTGCCAGCAGCTCCGGACAGGGGACGGCCAATGAGCAGTACTTC. This gives the protein CASSSGQGTANEQYF. Full variable domain (missing parts from reference TRBV11-2 and TRBJ2-5): EAGVAQSPRYKIIEKRQSVAFWCNPISGHATLYWYQQILGQGPKLLIQFQNNGVVDDSQLPKDRFSAERLKGVDSTLKIQPAKLEDSAVYLCASSSGQGTANEQYFGPGTRLLVL.

The chain employs TRBV20-1 and TRBJ2-5; D gene uncertain. Per germline, CDR1 DFQATT and CDR2 SNEGSKA (reference sequence). The CDR3 is made up of 12 amino acids. V lost 3 bases and J lost 2, with 7 bases in between. The DNA for the CDR3 is TGCAGTGCTAGTAAGGCACAAGAGACCCAGTACTTC. Translating gives CSASKAQETQYF.

This clonotype was found many times. The chain links TRBV5-1 to TRBJ2-5, with 12 bases that match TRBD2. Germline values: CDR1 SGHRS, CDR2 YFSETQ. The CDR3 is made up of 17 amino acids. J was trimmed by 4 bases and V by 0 bases; bases with no gene match: 7. Here the CDR3 DNA reads TGCGCCAGCAGCTTGGGACTAGCGGGAGTTCGGGCAGAGACCCAGTACTTC. It translates to CASSLGLAGVRAETQYF.

The chain joins TRBV7-2 to TRBJ2-5, with a possible D match to TRBD2 (6 bases). V was shortened by 5 bases and J by 0 bases, with 7 bases between the two germline ends. The germline V gene encodes CDR1 SGHTA and CDR2 FQGNSA. CDR3 length: 13 amino acids. The CDR3 DNA is TGTGCCAGCAGCGGGAGGCACCAAGAGACCCAGTACTTC. Encoded protein: CASSGRHQETQYF.

Details on this clonotype: Its ends do not fully match the called genes, so a read error is possible. The chain uses TRBV7-2 and TRBJ2-7; D ambiguous. The CDR3 extends over 12 amino acids. Germline V lookup: CDR1 SGHTA, CDR2 FQGNSA. CDR3 amino acids: CASSSLSYERYF. DNA for the CDR3: TGTGCCAGCAGCAGCCTCTCCTACGAGCGGTACTTC.

In its sample, this clonotype was seen a few times. This rearrangement joins TRBV9 to TRBJ2-7; 15 bases agree with TRBD2. Per the germline V gene, CDR1 is SGDLS and CDR2 is YYNGEE. The length of the CDR3 is 15 residues. J gave up 4 bases and V 2 bases, and 1 base lay outside the gene matches. The CDR3 sequence: CASSVGTSGGYEQYF. CDR3 bases: TGTGCCAGCAGCGTGGGGACTAGCGGGGGGTACGAGCAGTACTTC.

This chain joins TRBV2 and TRBJ2-3, with 13 bases matching TRBD2. Per germline, CDR1 SNHLY and CDR2 FYNNEI. V gave up 6 bases and J gave up 6 bases; unmatched junction bases: 12. This CDR3 has 17 amino acids. The CDR3 sequence: CASSYGGGLAGYDTQYF. DNA of the CDR3: TGTGCCAGCAGCTACGGAGGGGGACTAGCGGGATATGATACGCAGTATTTT. Using reference TRBV2 and TRBJ2-3 for the parts outside the CDR3, the full variable domain is EPEVTQTPSHQVTQMGQEVILRCVPISNHLYFYWYRQILGQKVEFLVSFYNNEISEKSEIFDDQFSVERPDGSNFTLKIRSTKLEDSAMYFCASSYGGGLAGYDTQYFGPGTRLTVL.

CDR3 sequence (DNA): TGTGCCAGCACCGTTGGGACTTACAATGAGCAGTTCTTC. Its translation is CASTVGTYNEQFF. The chain couples TRBV5-6 to TRBJ2-1; a weak D match, TRBD2 (6 bases). The germline V gene has CDR1 SGHDT and CDR2 YYEEEE. The V gene lost 6 bases and the J gene lost 4 bases, with 11 bases spanning the gap. The CDR3 length is 13 residues.

This chain links TRBV6-6 with TRBJ1-1, with no clear D. Germline V lookup: CDR1 MNHNY, CDR2 SVGAGI (reference sequence). V dropped 3 bases and J dropped 8 bases, with 10 bases sitting between them. The CDR3 covers 12 residues. DNA for the CDR3: TGTGCCAGCAGTTATCTTATGGGGGAAGCTTTCTTT. It codes for CASSYLMGEAFF.

This clonotype was detected many times. The chain carries TRBV9 and TRBJ2-7; D is undetermined. Germline CDR1 SGDLS, CDR2 YYNGEE. Trimming pared 0 bases from V and 2 bases from J, leaving 12 bases between. The CDR3 is 15 amino acids. The chain's CDR3 is CASSVGVGYTYEQYF. In nucleotides, the CDR3 is TGTGCCAGCAGCGTAGGTGTGGGATATACCTACGAGCAGTACTTC.

Points on this clonotype: This may be a read error: a much more frequent sequence differs by one nucleotide. This sequence joins TRBV3-1 and TRBJ2-5; the D gene is possibly TRBD2 (5 bases). V was pared by 7 bases and J by 5 bases, with 23 bases between. From germline, CDR1 is LGHDT and CDR2 YNNKEL (reference sequence). The CDR3 has 16 residues. CDR3 region: CASNHNAGGGRETQYF. In nucleotides, the CDR3 is TGTGCCAGCAACCACAACGCCGGCGGAGGAAGGGAGACCCAGTACTTC.

This clonotype appeared a few times. The chain combines TRBV6-1 with TRBJ2-7; possibly TRBD1 or TRBD2 for D (5 bases each). V lost 1 base to trimming and J lost 0 bases, with 7 bases between them. Germline CDR1 is MNHNS and CDR2 is SASEGT. This CDR3 is built from 14 residues. CDR3 in DNA: TGTGCCAGCAGTGAAGTTGGGACCTCCTACGAGCAGTACTTC. As protein: CASSEVGTSYEQYF.

The chain links TRBV6-5 to TRBJ2-1, with a tentative D call TRBD1 (6 bases). V lost 2 bases and J lost 7, with 9 bases in between. The CDR3 is made up of 13 amino acids. Germline V gene sequence: CDR1 MNHEY, CDR2 SVGAGI. CDR3 sequence (DNA): TGTGCCAGCAGTTACAACCAGGGGAATGAGCAGTTCTTC. Translating gives CASSYNQGNEQFF.

This clonotype was counted between two and nine times. The chain is built from TRBV4-1 and TRBJ1-2; perhaps TRBD1 as D (6 bases). Germline lookup yields CDR1 MGHRA and CDR2 YSYEKL. The ends were cut back, 0 bases at V and 4 bases at J, with 15 bases in the middle. This CDR3 has 16 amino acids. The CDR3 is CASSQEEGGSGYGYTF. As DNA, the CDR3 is TGCGCCAGCAGCCAAGAAGAAGGGGGATCGGGCTATGGCTACACCTTC.

The table lists this clonotype with a count of one. Sequence at one end of the junction differs from germline and may be a read error. The chain combines TRBV5-1 with TRBJ2-3, with a weak D call TRBD2 (5 bases). CDR3 length: 16 residues. From germline, CDR1 is SGHRS and CDR2 YFSETQ. The CDR3: CASSFFSNPSTDTQYF. CDR3 DNA: TGCGCCAGCAGCTTTTTTTCGAACCCTAGCACAGATACTCAGTATTTT.

The chain joins TRBV7-2 to TRBJ1-1; tentative D call: TRBD1 (6 bases). The germline V gene has CDR1 SGHTA and CDR2 FQGNSA. This CDR3 region has 18 residues. V was trimmed by 1 base and J by 1 base, leaving 19 bases between them. The CDR3: CASSLGRGGGRRNTEAFF. CDR3 DNA: TGTGCCAGCAGCTTAGGGCGTGGGGGGGGGCGCCGGAACACTGAAGCTTTCTTT.